These 3 T cell receptor beta chains originate from one sample sequenced in a study of OX40 agonist ivuxolimab in advanced cancers. Profiling relied on immunoSEQ multiplex PCR, and the TCRdb table lists in-frame clones only, not all of them. Of about 48,000 clones in the sample, about 88% were seen once. Sequences were derived from CD4+ or CD8+ T cells sorted from blood, sampled in a trial of the OX40 agonist ivuxolimab. The source of these receptors is an adult with an advanced solid tumor such as melanoma, head and neck, liver or kidney cancer.

This clone showed up just once. Within the sample, other DNA sequences also encode this same CDR3. The chain uses TRBV6-5 and TRBJ1-1; TRBD1 matches 7 bases. The CDR3 consists of 15 residues. The trim removed 2 bases at V and 1 base at J, leaving 4 bases unmatched. The germline V gene has CDR1 MNHEY and CDR2 SVGAGI. The CDR3 DNA is TGTGCCAGCAGTTACGCAGGGACAGCGAACACTGAAGCTTTCTTT. Protein: CASSYAGTANTEAFF.

The V gene is TRBV7-3, the J gene TRBJ2-2, with TRBD1 identical over 8 bases. The V and J ends lost 5 bases and 6 bases, in that order; junction bases with no gene match: 11. Looked up from germline, CDR1 is SGHTA and CDR2 is FQGTGA. The CDR3 has 16 amino acids. CDR3: CASSPYGTGGPGELFF. Here the CDR3 DNA reads TGTGCCAGCAGCCCATACGGGACAGGCGGACCCGGGGAGCTGTTTTTT.

CDR3 DNA: TGTGCCAGCAGTTTAGCGGGAGGGGTGGGCGAGCAGTACTTC. Its translation is CASSLAGGVGEQYF. The chain joins TRBV6-6 to TRBJ2-7; TRBD2 matches 11 bases. Germline V gene lookup returns CDR1 MNHNY and CDR2 SVGAGI (reference sequence). The V and J ends lost 4 bases and 6 bases, in that order; junction bases with no gene match: 5. The CDR3 extends over 14 amino acids.